This entry lists 32 T cell receptor beta chains sequenced from one sample in a study of shared clonotypes between healthy human individuals. Some clones are missing from TCRdb's copy, which holds only in-frame ones; the method was immunoSEQ multiplex PCR. The data contain roughly 2.1 million clones, 85% to 95% of them singletons. Terminally differentiated effector memory CD45RA+ cells were left out of the naive CD8 fraction, which was CD45RO-negative and positively selected for CCR7. The specimen sequenced was naive CD8+ T cells from PBMCs. Receptor source: a man aged 18-30 years in good health. Some clones in this sample may be carry-over from other donors' samples.

The J gene is TRBJ2-7, the V gene TRBV28, with no clear D. This CDR3 spans 13 amino acids. Germline V gene sequence: CDR1 MDHEN, CDR2 SYDVKM. The V and J ends lost 6 bases and 0 bases respectively, with 9 bases between them. The CDR3 is CASRLMSSYEQYF. As DNA, the CDR3 is TGTGCCAGCAGGCTAATGAGCTCCTACGAGCAGTACTTC.

The rearrangement uses TRBV27 and TRBJ1-2; D possibly corresponds to TRBD1 (6 bases). From germline, CDR1 is MNHEY and CDR2 SMNVEV (reference sequence). This CDR3 region has 15 residues. V was cut by 0 bases and J by 4 bases, with 12 bases left in between. The CDR3 DNA is TGTGCCAGCAGTTTATCGCCAGGGGCCTTCTATGGCTACACCTTC. Its protein product is CASSLSPGAFYGYTF.

The rearrangement joins TRBV6-1 to TRBJ2-7, with D possibly TRBD2 on 5 matching bases. Trimming removed 4 bases at V and 0 bases at J, with 16 bases between. The CDR3 runs 16 residues. Germline loops: CDR1 MNHNS, CDR2 SASEGT. In nucleotides, the CDR3 is TGTGCCAGCAGTGGAACTGGGAGAACTACCTCCTACGAGCAGTACTTC. Amino acids: CASSGTGRTTSYEQYF.

The chain couples TRBV4-1 to TRBJ2-7; possibly TRBD2 for D (6 bases). Germline assignment: CDR1 MGHRA and CDR2 YSYEKL. CDR3 length: 15 residues. Trimming removed 0 bases from V and 6 bases from J, with 15 bases in between. DNA of the CDR3: TGCGCCAGCAGCCAAGATCCGAGGCCGGAGGGCGAGCAGTACTTC. Protein product: CASSQDPRPEGEQYF.

The J gene is TRBJ2-1, the V gene TRBV6-1; possibly TRBD2 for D (5 bases). V lost 4 bases to trimming and J lost 1 base, with 14 bases between them. This CDR3 contains 16 residues. From germline, CDR1 is MNHNS and CDR2 SASEGT. The CDR3 loop is CASSVGSRLSYNEQFF. In DNA form, the CDR3 reads TGTGCCAGCAGTGTTGGGAGTCGGCTGTCCTACAATGAGCAGTTCTTC.

The genes are TRBV2 and TRBJ2-3, with unresolved D. Germline CDR1 and CDR2: SNHLY and FYNNEI. Trimming pared 2 bases from V and 5 bases from J, leaving 14 bases between. This CDR3 is built from 15 residues. In DNA form, the CDR3 reads TGTGCCAGCAGTGAAAGACTCTCCCACGGAGATACGCAGTATTTT. Its protein product is CASSERLSHGDTQYF.

The J gene is TRBJ2-1, the V gene TRBV2; 9 positions agree with TRBD1. Per germline, CDR1 SNHLY and CDR2 FYNNEI. V dropped 2 bases and J dropped 4; count of bases not matched to a gene: 6. This CDR3 contains 16 residues. The CDR3 sequence is CASSEFLGQGYNEQFF. CDR3 DNA sequence: TGTGCCAGCAGTGAATTCTTGGGACAGGGATACAATGAGCAGTTCTTC.

This rearrangement joins TRBV11-2 to TRBJ2-1; D is perhaps TRBD1 or TRBD2 (6 bases each). The V gene lost 4 bases and the J gene lost 3 bases, with 13 bases spanning the gap. The CDR3 has 15 residues. Germline assignment: CDR1 SGHAT and CDR2 FQNNGV. The CDR3 region is CASSSWKGGYNEQFF. The DNA for the CDR3 is TGTGCCAGCAGCTCCTGGAAGGGGGGCTACAATGAGCAGTTCTTC.

The rearrangement links TRBV10-3 to TRBJ1-5; D not certain. V was clipped by 4 bases and J by 4 bases, with 8 bases between them. The CDR3 has 13 amino acids. Germline V gene sequence: CDR1 ENHRY, CDR2 SYGVKD. This CDR3 is CAISGYSNQPQHF. CDR3 in DNA: TGTGCCATCAGTGGATATAGTAATCAGCCCCAGCATTTT.

With regard to this clone: Additional DNA sequences in this sample encode the identical CDR3. As DNA, the CDR3 is TGCAGCGTTGAAGTGGCCTACGAGCAGTACTTC. It is translated as CSVEVAYEQYF. The J gene is TRBJ2-7, the V gene TRBV29-1; D is undetermined. This CDR3 spans 11 amino acids. Trimming shortened V by 1 base and J by 2 bases, and 3 bases separated the two germline ends. The germline gives CDR1 SQVTM, CDR2 ANQGSEA.

The CDR3 nucleotides are TGTGCCAGCAGCGAGACCGGACTAGCCTACAATGAGCAGTTCTTC. This encodes CASSETGLAYNEQFF. The rearrangement joins TRBV6-4 to TRBJ2-1, with TRBD2 matching 7 bases. This CDR3 region has 15 residues. J gave up 2 bases and V 6 bases, and 7 bases lay outside the gene matches. CDR1 and CDR2 from the germline V gene are MRHNA and SNTAGT.

A note on this clone: The identical CDR3 is also encoded by other nucleotide sequences in the sample. The chain carries TRBV19 and TRBJ2-1; D is unresolved. Germline V gene sequence: CDR1 LNHDA, CDR2 SQIVND (reference sequence). V lost 3 bases to trimming and J lost 0 bases, with 9 bases between them. The CDR3 is 15 residues long. The CDR3 DNA reads as TGTGCCAGTAGTATTGGGCCTTCCTCCTACAATGAGCAGTTCTTC. Encoded protein: CASSIGPSSYNEQFF.

The genes are TRBV6-4 and TRBJ2-1, with D possibly being TRBD1 (5 bases). The CDR3 totals 15 residues. Between the trimmed V and J ends, which lost 3 bases and 7 bases, there was a span of 16 bases. CDR1 MRHNA and CDR2 SNTAGT come from the germline V gene. The CDR3 DNA reads TGTGCCAGCAGTGAGGCCGTGGGGCCGAGGAATGAGCAGTTCTTC. Amino acids: CASSEAVGPRNEQFF.

On this clone itself: Other DNA sequences in the sample encode the same CDR3. The chain joins TRBV27 to TRBJ2-7, with D possibly TRBD2 on 6 matching bases. CDR1 and CDR2 (germline): MNHEY, SMNVEV (reference sequence). This CDR3 region has 13 residues. V lost 5 bases and J 0 bases, leaving 8 bases between the germline ends. CDR3 amino acids: CASSLRDSYEQYF. CDR3 DNA: TGTGCCAGCAGTCTGCGGGACTCCTACGAGCAGTACTTC.

The rearrangement links TRBV25-1 to TRBJ2-5; 9 bases are a match to TRBD2. Unmatched junction bases numbered 10, after V lost 0 bases and J lost 5 bases. The CDR3 has 17 residues. Germline V gives CDR1 MGHDK, CDR2 SYGVNS. CDR3 in amino acids: CASSEYSSSGDRETQYF. The CDR3 DNA follows: TGTGCCAGCAGTGAATATTCCTCTAGCGGGGACCGGGAGACCCAGTACTTC.

The rearrangement links TRBV13 to TRBJ2-7, with 7 bases lining up with TRBD1. CDR1 and CDR2 from the germline V gene are PRHDT and FYEKMQ (reference sequence). The CDR3 extends over 16 amino acids. V lost 5 bases and J lost 4; bases outside the gene matches: 14. The CDR3 spells CASSRLGTELFYEQYF. The CDR3 bases are TGTGCCAGCAGCCGGCTCGGGACAGAACTTTTTTACGAGCAGTACTTC.

This rearrangement joins TRBV5-1 to TRBJ2-1, with TRBD2 matching over 8 bases. The germline V gene has CDR1 SGHRS and CDR2 YFSETQ. The CDR3 covers 14 residues. Losses at the gene ends were 4 bases for V and 4 bases for J; bases not matched to a gene: 4. As DNA, the CDR3 is TGCGCCAGCAGCCCGACTAGCGATTACAATGAGCAGTTCTTC. This codes for CASSPTSDYNEQFF.

The chain combines TRBV10-3 with TRBJ2-1; 12 bases agree with TRBD2. Germline CDR1 and CDR2: ENHRY and SYGVKD. V shed 6 bases, J shed 3 bases, and the junction held 12 bases outside the gene matches. This CDR3 is built from 18 residues. CDR3 coding DNA: TGTGCCATCAGCGAGGACAGACCGGGACTAGCGGGCTACAATGAGCAGTTCTTC. It codes for CAISEDRPGLAGYNEQFF.

The rearrangement links TRBV27 to TRBJ1-5; no firm D call. CDR1 and CDR2 (germline): MNHEY, SMNVEV (reference sequence). The CDR3 has 15 amino acids. Between the trimmed V and J ends, which lost 5 bases and 0 bases, there was a span of 11 bases. The CDR3 loop reads CASSPREYSNQPQHF. The CDR3, as DNA: TGTGCCAGCAGTCCCCGGGAGTATAGCAATCAGCCCCAGCATTTT.

The chain uses TRBV4-3 and TRBJ1-2; a possible D gene is TRBD1 (6 bases). V was cut by 2 bases and J by 4 bases, with 20 bases left in between. This CDR3 has 17 amino acids. The germline CDR1 and CDR2 sequences are LGHNA and YSLEER. DNA for the CDR3: TGCGCCAGCAGCCAAAAGATCGGGGGGGCAAATTTCTATGGCTACACCTTC. Amino acid sequence: CASSQKIGGANFYGYTF.

This chain joins TRBV27 and TRBJ2-1; tentatively, D is TRBD2 (5 bases). CDR3 length equals 14 residues. V was pared by 4 bases and J by 2 bases, with 9 bases between. Germline loops: CDR1 MNHEY, CDR2 SMNVEV (reference sequence). DNA for the CDR3: TGTGCCAGCAGTTCCGTGGGAGCCTACAATGAGCAGTTCTTC. Encoded protein: CASSSVGAYNEQFF.

The chain recombines TRBV7-9 with TRBJ2-5, with unresolved D. Trimming removed 4 bases at V and 3 bases at J, with 12 bases between. CDR1 SEHNR and CDR2 FQNEAQ come from the germline V gene (reference sequence). The CDR3 loop spans 14 amino acids. CDR3 DNA sequence: TGTGCCAGCAGCTCACCCCCAAGGGAAGAGACCCAGTACTTC. Translating it yields CASSSPPREETQYF. The full variable domain, rest sourced from reference TRBV7-9 and TRBJ2-5, is DTGVSQNPRHKITKRGQNVTFRCDPISEHNRLYWYRQTLGQGPEFLTYFQNEAQLEKSRLLSDRFSAERPKGSFSTLEIQRTEQGDSAMYLCASSSPPREETQYFGPGTRLLVL.

In its sample, this clone was seen once. The CDR3 here is CASSKDREGYTF. CDR3 nucleotide sequence: TGTGCCAGCAGTAAGGACAGGGAGGGCTACACCTTC. The J gene is TRBJ1-2, the V gene TRBV28; 8 nucleotides match TRBD1. Germline V lookup: CDR1 MDHEN, CDR2 SYDVKM. Losses at the gene ends were 5 bases for V and 8 bases for J; bases not matched to a gene: 4. The CDR3 runs to 12 residues.

This chain connects TRBV7-9 to TRBJ2-7; D might be TRBD1 or TRBD2, each matching 6 bases. The CDR3 has 15 amino acids. V was pared by 5 bases and J by 4 bases, with 18 bases between. CDR1 and CDR2 (germline): SEHNR, FQNEAQ (reference sequence). The CDR3 DNA is TGTGCCAGCAGCCCTCCAAGGGGGGACCCTTACGAGCAGTACTTC. This gives the protein CASSPPRGDPYEQYF.

This rearrangement joins TRBV6-5 to TRBJ1-6; D is unclear. The ends were cut back, 7 bases at V and 7 bases at J, with 17 bases in the middle. Germline V lookup: CDR1 MNHEY, CDR2 SVGAGI. The CDR3 is 15 amino acids. For the CDR3, the DNA is TGTGCCAGCACTCTCTTGGCAAAAGGGAATTCACCCCTCCACTTT. This gives the protein CASTLLAKGNSPLHF.

The chain couples TRBV29-1 to TRBJ2-3; D remains unclear. The V end was cut by 7 bases, the J end by 5 bases, with 7 bases between. This CDR3 comprises 10 residues. CDR1 is SQVTM and CDR2 is ANQGSEA in the germline V gene. The CDR3 DNA is TGCAGCGCTCGCAGAGATACGCAGTATTTT. It encodes CSARRDTQYF.

The genes are TRBV5-1 and TRBJ2-7, with 8 nucleotides matching TRBD2. With V trimmed by 0 bases and J by 6 bases, 5 bases remained unmatched. Germline CDR1 reads SGHRS; CDR2 reads YFSETQ. This CDR3 is built from 14 residues. The CDR3 region is CASSLGAGAAEQYF. CDR3 DNA: TGCGCCAGCAGCTTGGGAGCGGGGGCTGCCGAGCAGTACTTC.

CDR3 amino acids: CASQGYNEQFF. In nucleotides, the CDR3 is TGCGCCAGCCAAGGCTACAATGAGCAGTTCTTC. The chain employs TRBV5-1 and TRBJ2-1; D is uncertain. Germline V gene data show CDR1 as SGHRS and CDR2 as YFSETQ. V gave up 7 bases and J gave up 3 bases, with 5 bases separating them. The CDR3 totals 11 residues.

In its sample, this clone was seen once. The sample carries other DNA sequences with the same CDR3. This chain links TRBV6-5 with TRBJ2-2; no clear D gene. The CDR3 covers 15 residues. Germline lookup yields CDR1 MNHEY and CDR2 SVGAGI. Between the trimmed V and J ends, which lost 2 bases and 0 bases, there was a span of 7 bases. CDR3 DNA: TGTGCCAGCAGTTACCTAGGGCCGAACACCGGGGAGCTGTTTTTT. This gives the protein CASSYLGPNTGELFF.

The rearrangement joins TRBV5-1 to TRBJ2-7; weak D call: TRBD2 (7 bases). The CDR3 is 16 amino acids. CDR1 is SGHRS, CDR2 YFSETQ, per germline. Trimming took off 4 bases at V and 5 bases at J, with 22 bases between the two ends. CDR3 protein: CASSAGVGGSPHEQYF. The CDR3 bases are TGCGCCAGCAGCGCAGGGGTGGGAGGGAGTCCCCACGAGCAGTACTTC.

Worth noting for this clone: The same CDR3 arises from other DNA sequences in this sample as well. V usage is TRBV29-1 and J usage is TRBJ1-2, with 7 bases aligning to TRBD1. CDR1 and CDR2 (germline): SQVTM, ANQGSEA. V shed 6 bases and J 5 bases; nucleotides not matched to a gene: 3. The CDR3 spans 11 residues. The CDR3 DNA is TGCAGCGTCGCACAGGGGTATGGCTACACCTTC. Translating it yields CSVAQGYGYTF.

This chain links TRBV9 with TRBJ2-1, with D tentatively TRBD2 (6 bases). The CDR3 is made up of 14 amino acids. The germline V gene encodes CDR1 SGDLS and CDR2 YYNGEE. Trimming pared 0 bases from V and 8 bases from J, leaving 12 bases between. DNA for the CDR3: TGTGCCAGCAGCGTAGCCGGACTAATCCATGAGCAGTTCTTC. This encodes CASSVAGLIHEQFF.